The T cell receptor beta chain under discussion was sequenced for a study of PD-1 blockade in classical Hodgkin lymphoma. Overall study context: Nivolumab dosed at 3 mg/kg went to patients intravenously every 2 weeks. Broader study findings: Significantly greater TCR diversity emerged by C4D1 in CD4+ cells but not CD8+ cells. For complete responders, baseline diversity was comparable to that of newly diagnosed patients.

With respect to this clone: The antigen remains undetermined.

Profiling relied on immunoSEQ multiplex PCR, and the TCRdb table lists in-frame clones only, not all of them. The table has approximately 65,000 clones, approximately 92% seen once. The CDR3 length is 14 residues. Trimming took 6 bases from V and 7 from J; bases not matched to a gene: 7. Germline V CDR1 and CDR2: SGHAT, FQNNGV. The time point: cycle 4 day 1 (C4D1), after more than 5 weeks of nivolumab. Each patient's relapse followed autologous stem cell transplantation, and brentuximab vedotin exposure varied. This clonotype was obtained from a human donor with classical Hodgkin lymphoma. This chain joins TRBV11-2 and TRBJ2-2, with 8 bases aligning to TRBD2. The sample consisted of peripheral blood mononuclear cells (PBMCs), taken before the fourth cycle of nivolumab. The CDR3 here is CASRMRGADGELFF. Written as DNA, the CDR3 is TGTGCCAGCAGGATGCGGGGGGCGGACGGGGAGCTGTTTTTT.